The next 24 T cell receptor beta chains were all read from a single sample in a study of cytomegalovirus exposure and HLA in healthy donors. A multiplex PCR was run with 60 Vbeta primers and 13 Jbeta primers. Generated by immunoSEQ multiplex PCR, the TCRdb table keeps only in-frame clones and is missing some. This sample yields approximately 130,000 clones, of which about four fifths are seen a single time; approximately 1.1% belongs to the top ten. Sequencing used PBMCs. The receptors originated from a male donor in good health and CMV-seronegative.

This rearrangement joins TRBV13 to TRBJ2-1; D unresolved. The CDR3 totals 11 residues. Germline values: CDR1 PRHDT, CDR2 FYEKMQ (reference sequence). Deletions cut 5 bases from V and 4 bases from J, with 3 bases between. The CDR3 region is CASSTYNEQFF. DNA for the CDR3: TGTGCCAGCAGCACATACAATGAGCAGTTCTTC.

This chain connects TRBV30 to TRBJ2-5; TRBD2 might be the D (6 bases). CDR3 length: 13 residues. V dropped 3 bases and J dropped 11 bases, with 19 bases sitting between them. Germline V gene sequence: CDR1 GTSNPN, CDR2 SVGIG (reference sequence). CDR3 loop: CAWRRSSPGEQYF. The CDR3 nucleotides are TGTGCCTGGAGAAGAAGCTCTCCGGGAGAGCAGTACTTC.

CDR3 sequence (DNA): TGTGCCAGCTCACCTGCGAGGCCCTTGAACACTGAAGCTTTCTTT. It specifies CASSPARPLNTEAFF. The chain is built from TRBV18 and TRBJ1-1; D gene unclear. This CDR3 region has 15 residues. The germline CDR1 and CDR2 sequences are KGHSH and LQKENI. Trimming took 3 bases from V and 0 from J, leaving 11 bases between them.

The V and J genes are TRBV28 and TRBJ2-3; perhaps TRBD1 as D (5 bases). Germline CDR1 and CDR2: MDHEN and SYDVKM. Trimming removed 6 bases from V and 2 bases from J, with 15 bases in between. This CDR3 is 15 amino acids long. The CDR3 bases are TGTGCCAGCAGACCTCGACAGCCTTACACAGATACGCAGTATTTT. Translating it yields CASRPRQPYTDTQYF.

The chain joins TRBV7-2 to TRBJ1-5, with D possibly being TRBD1 (5 bases). The V end was cut by 5 bases, the J end by 2 bases, with 13 bases between. The germline V gene encodes CDR1 SGHTA and CDR2 FQGNSA. This CDR3 is 15 amino acids long. This CDR3 is CASSPGGTGNQPQHF. The CDR3 DNA sequence: TGTGCCAGCAGCCCGGGGGGTACGGGCAATCAGCCCCAGCATTTT.

This clone was seen only a few times. The chain carries TRBV10-3 and TRBJ1-1; 9 nucleotides align to TRBD1. The CDR3 loop spans 14 amino acids. Germline V CDR1 and CDR2: ENHRY, SYGVKD. Losses at the gene ends were 3 bases for V and 6 bases for J; bases not matched to a gene: 5. The CDR3 reads CAISEPQGASEAFF. CDR3 coding DNA: TGTGCCATCAGTGAACCACAGGGGGCATCTGAAGCTTTCTTT.

The chain has TRBV29-1 and TRBJ1-1; D gene ambiguous. The CDR3 runs to 14 residues. The ends were cut back, 5 bases at V and 0 bases at J, with 13 bases in the middle. From germline, CDR1 is SQVTM and CDR2 ANQGSEA. This chain's CDR3 is CSVPRPDMNTEAFF. In DNA, the CDR3 is TGCAGCGTTCCCAGGCCTGACATGAACACTGAAGCTTTCTTT.

This sequence joins TRBV6-5 and TRBJ1-5; 10 nucleotides align to TRBD1. This CDR3 has 15 residues. Germline CDR1 is MNHEY and CDR2 is SVGAGI. V gave up 5 bases and J gave up 2 bases; unmatched junction bases: 3. CDR3 sequence (DNA): TGTGCCAGCAGTGCGGACAGGGGGGGCAATCAGCCCCAGCATTTT. It translates to CASSADRGGNQPQHF.

The gene calls are TRBV4-3 and TRBJ1-1, with 9 positions matching TRBD1. V was clipped by 4 bases and J by 4 bases; unmatched bases: 4. The germline gives CDR1 LGHNA, CDR2 YSLEER. This CDR3 has 14 residues. The CDR3 coding sequence is TGCGCCAGCAGCCGGGACAGGGAGGGCACTGAAGCTTTCTTT. Amino acids: CASSRDREGTEAFF.

The rearrangement links TRBV19 to TRBJ2-3; D may be TRBD2 (5 bases). V was shortened by 3 bases and J by 6 bases, with 13 bases between the two germline ends. Germline V gene lookup returns CDR1 LNHDA and CDR2 SQIVND (reference sequence). The CDR3 loop spans 14 amino acids. For the CDR3, the DNA is TGTGCCAGTAGTATGGGTCGGGAAGGGGATACGCAGTATTTT. It encodes CASSMGREGDTQYF.

This clone was seen a few times. The chain links TRBV6-1 to TRBJ2-6, with 9 bases lining up with TRBD1. Losses at the gene ends were 4 bases for V and 0 bases for J; bases not matched to a gene: 4. Germline values: CDR1 MNHNS, CDR2 SASEGT. The CDR3 runs to 17 residues. This CDR3 reads CASSVRTGDSGANVLTF. The CDR3, as DNA: TGTGCCAGCAGTGTCAGGACAGGGGACTCTGGGGCCAACGTCCTGACTTTC.

The chain uses TRBV27 and TRBJ1-2; no clear D gene. The CDR3 has 15 residues. Trimming shortened V by 2 bases and J by 8 bases, and 18 bases separated the two germline ends. The V gene's germline CDR1 is MNHEY and CDR2 SMNVEV (reference sequence). CDR3 region: CASSLVGSPPGGYTF. The CDR3 DNA sequence: TGTGCCAGCAGTTTAGTGGGCAGCCCCCCCGGAGGCTACACCTTC.

The chain employs TRBV7-9 and TRBJ1-1; tentative D call: TRBD1 (6 bases). Trimming took 7 bases from V and 8 from J, leaving 11 bases between them. Germline values: CDR1 SEHNR, CDR2 FQNEAQ (reference sequence). This CDR3 has 11 amino acids. The CDR3 here is CASIKDREAFF. In DNA form, the CDR3 reads TGTGCCAGCATCAAAGACAGGGAAGCTTTCTTT.

The chain combines TRBV9 with TRBJ2-3; 11 bases are a match to TRBD2. CDR1 SGDLS and CDR2 YYNGEE come from the germline V gene. V was clipped by 3 bases and J by 4 bases; unmatched bases: 10. This CDR3 contains 17 residues. CDR3 sequence (DNA): TGTGCCAGCAGCGCCCAATTAGCGGGGGGGCCGGCAGATACGCAGTATTTT. It encodes CASSAQLAGGPADTQYF.

This clone appeared once. J is TRBJ1-2 and V is TRBV4-1; TRBD1 matches 7 bases. This CDR3 contains 14 residues. From germline, CDR1 is MGHRA and CDR2 YSYEKL. V gave up 4 bases and J gave up 5 bases; unmatched junction bases: 7. Here the CDR3 reads CASSPRDSTYGYTF. The CDR3 nucleotides are TGCGCCAGCAGCCCCCGGGACAGCACTTATGGCTACACCTTC.

The table lists this clone with a few counts. This chain joins TRBV10-2 and TRBJ1-2; D remains ambiguous. The V gene's germline CDR1 is WSHSY and CDR2 SAAADI. V gave up 5 bases and J gave up 4 bases, with 11 bases separating them. The CDR3 consists of 13 residues. CDR3 in amino acids: CASSTVSGYGYTF. CDR3 nucleotides: TGCGCCAGCAGTACAGTAAGCGGCTATGGCTACACCTTC.

The V call is TRBV29-1, the J call TRBJ2-5, with 9 bases that match TRBD1. The J call is doubtful: the DNA matches TRBJ2-7 better. The CDR3 extends over 13 amino acids. Germline CDR1 and CDR2: SQVTM and ANQGSEA. CDR3 sequence reads: CSAVGTGSYEQYF. CDR3 coding DNA: TGCAGCGCAGTTGGGACAGGGTCCTACGAGCAGTACTTC.

The chain joins TRBV29-1 to TRBJ2-7, with unresolved D. The V gene lost 5 bases and the J gene lost 3 bases, with 8 bases spanning the gap. This CDR3 is built from 11 residues. From germline, CDR1 is SQVTM and CDR2 ANQGSEA. The CDR3 sequence: CSVTDNYEQYF. CDR3 nucleotide sequence: TGCAGCGTTACTGACAACTACGAGCAGTACTTC.

This clone was detected only a few times. This chain connects TRBV5-6 to TRBJ2-5; the D gene is possibly TRBD2 (6 bases). Deletions cut 0 bases from V and 2 bases from J, with 8 bases between. The CDR3 runs to 14 residues. Per the germline V gene, CDR1 is SGHDT and CDR2 is YYEEEE. The CDR3 here is CASSLGAGQETQYF. The DNA for the CDR3 is TGTGCCAGCAGCTTGGGGGCGGGACAAGAGACCCAGTACTTC. The full variable domain, in which reference TRBV5-6 and TRBJ2-5 provide the parts outside the CDR3, is DAGVTQSPTHLIKTRGQQVTLRCSPKSGHDTVSWYQQALGQGPQFIFQYYEEEERQRGNFPDRFSGHQFPNYSSELNVNALLLGDSALYLCASSLGAGQETQYFGPGTRLLVL.

This sequence joins TRBV6-5 and TRBJ1-3; weak D call: TRBD1 (6 bases). The germline V and J ends were trimmed by 2 bases and 5 bases, with 16 bases remaining between them. CDR1 and CDR2 (germline): MNHEY, SVGAGI. The CDR3 is 16 amino acids. CDR3: CASSYTDTDSRNTIYF. DNA for the CDR3: TGTGCCAGCAGTTACACTGACACGGACAGCCGAAACACCATATATTTT.

CDR3 in amino acids: CASSLTPEQSSYEQYF. The CDR3 DNA follows: TGTGCCAGCAGTTTAACTCCGGAACAGAGCTCCTACGAGCAGTACTTC. The chain joins TRBV27 to TRBJ2-7; D call uncertain. The CDR3 is 16 amino acids. V lost 2 bases and J 0 bases, leaving 14 bases between the germline ends. Germline CDR1 reads MNHEY; CDR2 reads SMNVEV (reference sequence).

The V gene is TRBV2, the J gene TRBJ1-2; 7 bases align to TRBD1. The V segment lost 7 bases and the J segment 4 bases; nucleotides outside the gene matches: 0. Germline lookup yields CDR1 SNHLY and CDR2 FYNNEI. The CDR3 spans 11 residues. CDR3 nucleotide sequence: TGTGCCAGCAACAGGGGCTATGGCTACACCTTC. As protein: CASNRGYGYTF.

The V and J genes are TRBV2 and TRBJ2-2; TRBD1 aligns across 8 bases. Trimming removed 7 bases from V and 2 bases from J; junction bases left unmatched: 3. This CDR3 contains 14 residues. Germline V CDR1 and CDR2: SNHLY, FYNNEI. Here the CDR3 DNA reads TGTGCCAGCATGGGACAGGCTAACACCGGGGAGCTGTTTTTT. Its protein is CASMGQANTGELFF.

The chain is built from TRBV4-2 and TRBJ2-3; 8 nucleotides align to TRBD2. The germline V gene has CDR1 LGHNA and CDR2 YNFKEQ. With V trimmed by 1 base and J by 2 bases, 8 bases remained unmatched. CDR3 size: 17 residues. In nucleotides, the CDR3 is TGTGCCAGCAGCCAAGTTAGTGGACTAGCCTACACAGATACGCAGTATTTT. Protein sequence: CASSQVSGLAYTDTQYF.